The 22 T cell receptor beta chains below were found in one sample sequenced in a study of OX40 agonist ivuxolimab in advanced cancers. Sequencing was performed with immunoSEQ multiplex PCR; in TCRdb, only in-frame clones are kept and a portion is missing. The table has about 7,000 clones, about 74% seen once; the top ten hold 35% to 40%. This sample comprised CD4+ or CD8+ T cells sorted from blood, obtained in a trial of the OX40 agonist ivuxolimab. The receptors were gathered from an adult with an advanced solid tumor such as melanoma, head and neck, liver or kidney cancer.

V gene TRBV27 combines with J gene TRBJ2-1; perhaps TRBD1 as D (6 bases). CDR3 length: 12 amino acids. Trimming pared 5 bases from V and 10 bases from J, leaving 12 bases between. Germline lookup yields CDR1 MNHEY and CDR2 SMNVEV (reference sequence). Here the CDR3 reads CASSATGMEQFF. The CDR3, as DNA: TGTGCCAGCAGTGCCACAGGGATGGAGCAGTTCTTC.

The gene calls are TRBV7-3 and TRBJ1-4; D is uncertain. The CDR3 has 12 amino acids. V shed 4 bases and J shed 4 bases, with 4 bases lying between them. Looked up from germline, CDR1 is SGHTA and CDR2 is FQGTGA. CDR3 sequence (DNA): TGTGCCAGCAGCTCTTTTAATGAAAAACTGTTTTTT. This encodes CASSSFNEKLFF.

The V gene is TRBV13, the J gene TRBJ1-1; tentative D call: TRBD1 (6 bases). V was trimmed by 0 bases and J by 4 bases, leaving 9 bases between them. The CDR3 runs 14 residues. Germline V gene lookup returns CDR1 PRHDT and CDR2 FYEKMQ (reference sequence). CDR3 amino acids: CASSLGQGTTEAFF. The CDR3 DNA sequence: TGTGCCAGCAGCTTAGGCCAGGGGACCACTGAAGCTTTCTTT.

The V call is TRBV6-5, the J call TRBJ2-7, with D unresolved. V gave up 2 bases and J gave up 7 bases, with 12 bases separating them. Germline CDR1 MNHEY, CDR2 SVGAGI. The length of the CDR3 is 13 residues. The CDR3 sequence: CASSYGPFLEQYF. The CDR3 region has the DNA TGTGCCAGCAGTTACGGCCCCTTTTTGGAGCAGTACTTC.

The CDR3 region is CASSNSGRSTDTQYF. The CDR3 DNA reads TGTGCCAGTAGTAATAGCGGGAGGAGCACAGATACGCAGTATTTT. This chain connects TRBV19 to TRBJ2-3; 10 bases map to TRBD2. This CDR3 has 15 residues. Germline V lookup: CDR1 LNHDA, CDR2 SQIVND (reference sequence). After removal of 4 bases from V and 0 bases from J, the junction contained 1 base not matched to a gene.

The J gene is TRBJ1-2, the V gene TRBV7-9, with a weak D call TRBD1 (6 bases). Trimming took off 5 bases at V and 8 bases at J, with 18 bases between the two ends. The CDR3 extends over 14 amino acids. Germline assignment: CDR1 SEHNR and CDR2 FQNEAQ (reference sequence). The CDR3 loop reads CASSPPDSGGGYTF. In DNA, the CDR3 is TGTGCCAGCAGCCCACCGGACAGTGGAGGCGGCTACACCTTC.

The chain employs TRBV29-1 and TRBJ2-3; 9 bases line up with TRBD2. This CDR3 is built from 16 residues. The ends lost 1 base at V and 4 bases at J; junction bases unmatched: 9. In germline, CDR1 is SQVTM, CDR2 ANQGSEA. CDR3 nucleotides: TGCAGCGTTGAAGCAGGAGGCGGGAGGGGTTCAGATACGCAGTATTTT. This codes for CSVEAGGGRGSDTQYF.

The chain combines TRBV30 with TRBJ2-7, with TRBD2 as a possible D gene (6 bases). Germline V gene sequence: CDR1 GTSNPN, CDR2 SVGIG (reference sequence). With 4 bases removed from V and 0 bases from J, the gap between germline ends came to 13 bases. There are 14 residues in the CDR3. This chain's CDR3 is CAWTYGTYSYEQYF. CDR3 sequence (DNA): TGTGCCTGGACCTACGGGACTTACTCCTACGAGCAGTACTTC.

DNA for the CDR3: TGTGCCAGCAGTTTAAGTCTAGCGGGAGTCAATGAGCAGTTCTTC. Protein product: CASSLSLAGVNEQFF. The chain is built from TRBV27 and TRBJ2-1; TRBD2 matches at 10 bases. V trimming: 2 bases; J trimming: 6 bases; junction bases outside the gene matches: 4. This CDR3 region has 15 residues. Germline CDR1 is MNHEY and CDR2 is SMNVEV (reference sequence).

Concerning this clone: A read error may be the cause here, since a much bigger clone is one base away. The chain recombines TRBV4-1 with TRBJ1-2; D gene unclear. Germline V gives CDR1 MGHRA, CDR2 YSYEKL. Trimming left V 3 bases short and J 2 bases short, with 10 bases between. The CDR3 totals 14 residues. The CDR3 DNA reads as TGCGCCAGCAGCCAGGGCAGCTGGAACTATGGCTACACCTTC. Translating gives CASSQGSWNYGYTF.

By proportion, this clone is medium-sized. This chain connects TRBV27 to TRBJ2-3; either TRBD1 or TRBD2 may supply D (5 bases each). Per the germline V gene, CDR1 is MNHEY and CDR2 is SMNVEV (reference sequence). The CDR3 has 16 amino acids. Trimming shortened V by 1 base and J by 2 bases, and 13 bases separated the two germline ends. CDR3 nucleotide sequence: TGTGCCAGCAGTTTATTTGGGGGATTCCTCACAGATACGCAGTATTTT. Amino acid sequence: CASSLFGGFLTDTQYF.

The chain has TRBV5-4 and TRBJ2-7, with no clear D. The length of the CDR3 is 14 residues. Per germline, CDR1 SGHNT and CDR2 YYREEE (reference sequence). V shed 0 bases and J shed 0 bases, with 7 bases lying between them. CDR3 residues: CASSLDGVSYEQYF. The CDR3 DNA follows: TGTGCCAGCAGCTTGGATGGGGTCTCCTACGAGCAGTACTTC.

V usage is TRBV6-6 and J usage is TRBJ1-1; no clear D. Germline CDR1 reads MNHNY; CDR2 reads SVGAGI (reference sequence). The CDR3 contains 15 residues. Trimming took 5 bases from V and 1 from J, leaving 14 bases between them. CDR3 in amino acids: CASSMQPAPNTEAFF. The CDR3 DNA reads as TGTGCCAGCAGTATGCAGCCGGCCCCGAACACTGAAGCTTTCTTT.

The CDR3 protein is CASSEAGETQPQHF. The CDR3 bases are TGTGCCAGCAGTGAAGCGGGGGAAACTCAGCCCCAGCATTTT. The V and J genes are TRBV6-1 and TRBJ1-5; a weak D match, TRBD1 (5 bases). V lost 0 bases to trimming and J lost 6 bases, with 9 bases between them. Germline assignment: CDR1 MNHNS and CDR2 SASEGT. The CDR3 has 14 amino acids.

This clone was counted once. This chain uses TRBV19 with TRBJ2-1; D possibly corresponds to TRBD2 (6 bases). Germline V CDR1 and CDR2: LNHDA, SQIVND (reference sequence). Trimming stripped 2 bases from V and 4 bases from J, with 12 bases between. This CDR3 is 15 amino acids long. CDR3 nucleotide sequence: TGTGCCAGTAGTATACTAAGCGGGCAATACAATGAGCAGTTCTTC. Protein product: CASSILSGQYNEQFF.

The chain has TRBV28 and TRBJ2-1; TRBD1 or TRBD2 may be the D gene (5 bases each). Germline CDR1 MDHEN, CDR2 SYDVKM. V was trimmed by 3 bases and J by 4 bases, leaving 31 bases between them. CDR3 size: 21 residues. CDR3 region: CASSFLSGTVIPAIRYNEQFF. In DNA, the CDR3 is TGTGCCAGCAGTTTTCTCTCCGGGACGGTAATACCGGCGATTCGGTACAATGAGCAGTTCTTC.

The chain is built from TRBV7-6 and TRBJ2-1, with D possibly TRBD1 on 6 matching bases. Germline CDR1 reads SGHVS; CDR2 reads FNYEAQ. V lost 1 base and J 8 bases, leaving 6 bases between the germline ends. The CDR3 spans 12 residues. The CDR3 DNA follows: TGTGCCAGCAGCTTAGGGGGGCATGAGCAGTTCTTC. This codes for CASSLGGHEQFF. The variable domain in full, completed from reference TRBV7-6 and TRBJ2-1, reads GAGVSQSPRYKVTKRGQDVALRCDPISGHVSLYWYRQALGQGPEFLTYFNYEAQQDKSGLPNDRFSAERPEGSISTLTIQRTEQRDSAMYRCASSLGGHEQFFGPGTRLTVL.

The chain uses TRBV5-6 and TRBJ2-6; D unclear. Deletions cut 6 bases from V and 4 bases from J, with 14 bases between. Germline CDR1 and CDR2: SGHDT and YYEEEE. The CDR3 is 15 residues long. The CDR3 protein is CASTQGGIGANVLTF. Written as DNA, the CDR3 is TGTGCCAGCACCCAAGGTGGGATAGGGGCCAACGTCCTGACTTTC.

V and J are TRBV28 and TRBJ2-7, with 8 bases aligning to TRBD1. CDR3 size: 13 residues. Germline V gene lookup returns CDR1 MDHEN and CDR2 SYDVKM. Trimming removed 7 bases from V and 4 bases from J; junction bases left unmatched: 6. CDR3 protein: CASTLTGEYEQYF. As DNA, the CDR3 is TGTGCCAGCACCTTGACAGGGGAGTACGAGCAGTACTTC.

This clone is judged medium-sized. This sequence joins TRBV7-6 and TRBJ1-2; no clear D gene. Germline assignment: CDR1 SGHVS and CDR2 FNYEAQ. CDR3 length: 17 residues. The V end was cut by 5 bases, the J end by 1 base, with 20 bases between. The CDR3 DNA sequence: TGTGCCAGCAGCCCTTTGTTCGCTGGCGGTCGTAACTATGGCTACACCTTC. Translated, it gives CASSPLFAGGRNYGYTF.

V gene TRBV5-6 combines with J gene TRBJ2-2; 9 nucleotides match TRBD2. Germline V gene data show CDR1 as SGHDT and CDR2 as YYEEEE. The CDR3 length is 16 residues. J lost 4 bases, V lost 10 bases, and 14 bases had no gene match. The CDR3 protein is CAGNYDSGRITGELFF. As DNA, the CDR3 is TGTGCCGGCAACTATGATAGCGGGAGAATCACCGGGGAGCTGTTTTTT.

The chain joins TRBV4-3 to TRBJ1-2; D is unclear. This CDR3 spans 15 amino acids. Trimming cost V 4 bases and J 2 bases, with 14 bases left between them. Germline CDR1 and CDR2: LGHNA and YSLEER. In nucleotides, the CDR3 is TGCGCCAGCAGCCCAGAAGAAACAGCAAACTATGGCTACACCTTC. Translation gives CASSPEETANYGYTF.